This TCR beta chain was recovered during a study of blood T cell repertoires in COVID-19. Study summary: Specimens from acute and convalescent COVID-19 originated in the United States, Italy and Spain. T cells, B-cell-depleted T cells, or PBMCs supplied cDNA or gDNA.

In the authors' workflow: The authors estimated nucleated cell counts from reference gene primer amplification. Sequencing used immunoSEQ multiplex PCR; TCRdb keeps in-frame clones, though not all of them. That table supplies the V and J calls and clone size; D and trimming were determined from the DNA. There are 150,000 to 200,000 clones in the sample; around three quarters occur only once, and roughly 17% lies in the top ten. This CDR3 has 14 amino acids. Germline CDR1 is GTSNPN and CDR2 is SVGIG (reference sequence). Losses at the gene ends were 8 bases for V and 4 bases for J; bases not matched to a gene: 9.

The rearrangement links TRBV30 to TRBJ1-1; 11 bases align to TRBD1. The TCR originated in a man aged 55 to 70 with active or convalescent COVID-19. Sequencing input: peripheral blood. The CDR3 region has the DNA TGTGCCGGCAATTCCGGGACAGGGGGCACTGAAGCTTTCTTT. It is translated as CAGNSGTGGTEAFF.